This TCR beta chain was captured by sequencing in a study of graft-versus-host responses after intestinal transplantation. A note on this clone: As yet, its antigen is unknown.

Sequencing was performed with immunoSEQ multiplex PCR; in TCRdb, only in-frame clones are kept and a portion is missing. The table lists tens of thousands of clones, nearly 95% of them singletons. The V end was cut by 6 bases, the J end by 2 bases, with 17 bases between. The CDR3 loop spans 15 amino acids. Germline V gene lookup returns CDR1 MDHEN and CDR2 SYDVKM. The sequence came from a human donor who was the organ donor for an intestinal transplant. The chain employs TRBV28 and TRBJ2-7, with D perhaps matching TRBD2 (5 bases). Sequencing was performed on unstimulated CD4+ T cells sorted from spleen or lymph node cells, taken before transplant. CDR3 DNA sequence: TGTGCCAGCAGGCTTGGCAGGAGGAACACCTACGAGCAGTACTTC. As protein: CASRLGRRNTYEQYF.